Listed below are T cell receptor beta chains from one sample, sequenced in a study of shared clonotypes between healthy human individuals. Profiling relied on immunoSEQ multiplex PCR, and the TCRdb table lists in-frame clones only, not all of them. The table lists about half a million clones, 70% to 80% of them singletons, with approximately 13% in the top ten. The sequenced sample consisted of PBMCs. The receptors shown here come from a woman aged 40 to 50 in good health. Some clones in this sample may be carry-over from other donors' samples. The conserved cysteine and the conserved F or W are not part of the CDR3 here.

cdr3_length	j_call	v_call	cdr3_aa
11	TRBJ2-3	TRBV2	ASSELAGGPEY
10	TRBJ2-7	TRBV10-3	AISEIGSEQY
13	TRBJ2-2	TRBV11-3	ASSFGTYHTGELF
13	TRBJ1-5	TRBV18	ASSGGYVGNQPQH
14	TRBJ1-4	TRBV28	ASSASGAQTNEKLF
12	TRBJ2-2	TRBV5-6	ASSSLGDTGELF
12	TRBJ1-1	TRBV19	ASSIGGSGTEAF
13	TRBJ1-4	TRBV25-1	ASSEYGANREKLF
15	TRBJ2-6	TRBV28	ASSSRGGNSGANVLT
10	TRBJ2-7	TRBV28	ASSLPGYEQY
11	TRBJ2-1	TRBV7-3	ASSLSPYNEQF
12	TRBJ2-5	TRBV5-6	ASSLGGGEETQY
14	TRBJ2-5	TRBV6-4	ASSDSTREIQKTQY
15	TRBJ1-1	TRBV19	ASMRWAGTVKNTEAF
13	TRBJ2-2	TRBV2	ASRRDRGRGGELF
9	TRBJ2-1	TRBV29-1	SASWGDEQF
12	TRBJ2-1	TRBV30	AWNSGRVGNEQF
12	TRBJ1-5	TRBV6-4	ASSARFDNQPQH
13	-	TRBV28	ASSPWTGGAYEQY
12	TRBJ1-2	TRBV5-1	ANSLDGEGYGYT
12	TRBJ1-1	TRBV5-4	ASSLQGMNTEAF
12	TRBJ2-7	TRBV2	ASSSRDREDEQY
14	TRBJ2-2	TRBV28	ASSSGQTANTGELF
12	TRBJ2-7	TRBV7-9	ASSRQGAAYEQY
13	TRBJ1-4	TRBV19	ASRRQGSLEEKLF
13	TRBJ2-2	TRBV4-3	ASSQDLGLAAGLF
15	TRBJ1-1	TRBV29-1	SVEEGWASVRGTEAF
15	TRBJ2-2	TRBV7-8	ASSLRMSGWGTGELF
11	TRBJ2-1	TRBV25-1	ASSRNSYNEQF
12	TRBJ2-1	TRBV2	ASQREDSYNEQF
14	TRBJ2-1	TRBV2	ASSEPGTGAYNEQF
13	TRBJ2-2	TRBV9	ASSVGGLNTGELF
14	TRBJ1-4	TRBV28	ASSQTRGYGNEKLF
11	TRBJ2-3	TRBV7-3	ASGAYSTDTQY
11	TRBJ1-5	TRBV30	AWRGQSNQPQH
12	TRBJ2-7	TRBV10-3	AIREGQGSDEQY
14	TRBJ2-3	TRBV19	ASSDRTGGVTDTQY
10	TRBJ1-1	TRBV7-9	ASSLAVSEAF
15	TRBJ2-2	TRBV5-4	ASQLGAVTMGTGELF
14	TRBJ2-2	TRBV7-3	ASSLYSRENTGELF
14	TRBJ2-2	TRBV15	ATTNKRQVYTGELF
13	TRBJ2-7	TRBV18	ASSRASTHSYEQY
13	TRBJ2-5	TRBV7-6	ASSLASGAAGTQY
9	TRBJ2-7	TRBV7-9	ASSRNYEQY
13	TRBJ2-1	TRBV27	ASRLTTASYNEQF
12	TRBJ2-2	TRBV5-1	ASSPGLAVGELF
14	TRBJ2-5	TRBV15	ATSRDRSGGPETQY
13	TRBJ2-1	TRBV6-4	ASSDIAGTGNEQF
11	TRBJ1-2	TRBV15	ATSRGQMGGYT
15	TRBJ1-4	TRBV10-3	AISEYPGTGENEKLF
11	TRBJ1-5	TRBV7-2	ASSLDRNQPQH
13	TRBJ2-5	TRBV7-2	ASSLASGSGETQY
16	TRBJ2-1	TRBV30	AWSVDSLGWRDANEQF
11	TRBJ1-1	TRBV11-3	ASSPRRGTEAF
14	TRBJ2-1	TRBV18	ASSPSGDRVGYEQF
11	TRBJ2-1	TRBV5-8	ASSLVLAREQF
14	TRBJ1-2	TRBV27	ASSWGFRGEPLGYT
11	TRBJ2-7	TRBV30	AGTGTGEVEQY